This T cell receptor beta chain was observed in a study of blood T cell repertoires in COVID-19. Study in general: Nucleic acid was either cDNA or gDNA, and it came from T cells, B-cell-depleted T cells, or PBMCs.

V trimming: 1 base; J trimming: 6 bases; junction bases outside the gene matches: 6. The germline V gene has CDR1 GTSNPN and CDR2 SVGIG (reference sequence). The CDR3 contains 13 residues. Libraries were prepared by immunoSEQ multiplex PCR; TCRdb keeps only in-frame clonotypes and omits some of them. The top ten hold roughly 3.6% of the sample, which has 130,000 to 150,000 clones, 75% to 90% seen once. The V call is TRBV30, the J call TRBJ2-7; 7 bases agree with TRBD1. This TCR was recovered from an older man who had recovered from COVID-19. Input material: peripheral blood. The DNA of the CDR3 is TGTGCCTGGAGTGAACAGGGGTTTGGCGAGCAGTACTTC. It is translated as CAWSEQGFGEQYF.